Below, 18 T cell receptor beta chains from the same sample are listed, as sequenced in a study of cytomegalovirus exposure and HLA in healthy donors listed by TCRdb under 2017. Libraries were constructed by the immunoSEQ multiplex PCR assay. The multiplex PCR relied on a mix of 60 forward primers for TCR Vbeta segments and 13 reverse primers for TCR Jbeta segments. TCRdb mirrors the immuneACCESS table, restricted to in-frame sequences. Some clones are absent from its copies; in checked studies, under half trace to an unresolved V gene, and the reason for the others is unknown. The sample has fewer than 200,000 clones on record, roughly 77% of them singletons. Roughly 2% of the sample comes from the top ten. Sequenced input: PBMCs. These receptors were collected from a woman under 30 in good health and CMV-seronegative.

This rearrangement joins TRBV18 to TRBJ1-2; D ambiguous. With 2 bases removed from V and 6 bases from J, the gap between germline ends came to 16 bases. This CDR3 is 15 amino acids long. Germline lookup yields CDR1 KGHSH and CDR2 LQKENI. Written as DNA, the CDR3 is TGTGCCAGCTCACCAGATGACCGACTAACCGATGGCTACACCTTC. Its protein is CASSPDDRLTDGYTF. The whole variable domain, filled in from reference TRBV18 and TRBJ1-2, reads NAGVMQNPRHLVRRRGQEARLRCSPMKGHSHVYWYRQLPEEGLKFMVYLQKENIIDESGMPKERFSAEFPKEGPSILRIQQVVRGDSAAYFCASSPDDRLTDGYTFGSGTRLTVV.

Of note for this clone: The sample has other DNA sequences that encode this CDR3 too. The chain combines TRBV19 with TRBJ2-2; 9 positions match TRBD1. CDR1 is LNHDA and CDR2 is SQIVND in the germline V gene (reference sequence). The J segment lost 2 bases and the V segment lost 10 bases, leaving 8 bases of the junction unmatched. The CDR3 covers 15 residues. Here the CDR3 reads CAIARTGDNTGELFF. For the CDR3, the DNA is TGTGCCATAGCAAGGACAGGGGACAACACCGGGGAGCTGTTTTTT. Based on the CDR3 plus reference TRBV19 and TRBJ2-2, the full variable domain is DGGITQSPKYLFRKEGQNVTLSCEQNLNHDAMYWYRQDPGQGLRLIYYSQIVNDFQKGDIAEGYSVSREKKESFPLTVTSAQKNPTAFYLCAIARTGDNTGELFFGEGSRLTVL.

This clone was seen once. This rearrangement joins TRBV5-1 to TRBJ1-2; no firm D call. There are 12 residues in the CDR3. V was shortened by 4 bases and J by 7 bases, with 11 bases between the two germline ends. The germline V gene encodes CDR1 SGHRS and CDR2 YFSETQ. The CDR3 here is CASSGGLGGYTF. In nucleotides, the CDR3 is TGCGCCAGCAGCGGAGGGTTGGGTGGCTACACCTTC.

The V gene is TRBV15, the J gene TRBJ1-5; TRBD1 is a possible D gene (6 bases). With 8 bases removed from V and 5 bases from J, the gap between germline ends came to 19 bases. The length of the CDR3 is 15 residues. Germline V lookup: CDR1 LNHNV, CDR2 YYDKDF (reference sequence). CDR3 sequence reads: CATQAGGHAYQPQHF. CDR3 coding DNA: TGTGCCACCCAAGCCGGGGGGCATGCTTATCAGCCCCAGCATTTT.

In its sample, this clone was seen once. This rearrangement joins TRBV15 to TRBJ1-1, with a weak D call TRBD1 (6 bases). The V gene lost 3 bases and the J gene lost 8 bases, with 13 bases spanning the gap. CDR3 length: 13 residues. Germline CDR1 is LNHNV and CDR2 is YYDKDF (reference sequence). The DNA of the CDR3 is TGTGCCACCAGCAGGAACAGGGTTGCAGAAGCTTTCTTT. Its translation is CATSRNRVAEAFF.

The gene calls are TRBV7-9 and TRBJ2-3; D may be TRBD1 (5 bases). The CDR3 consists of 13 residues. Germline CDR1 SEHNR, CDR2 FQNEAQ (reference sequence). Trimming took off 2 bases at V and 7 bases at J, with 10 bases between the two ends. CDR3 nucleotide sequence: TGTGCCAGCAGCTTACAAGACAGAAATACGCAGTATTTT. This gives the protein CASSLQDRNTQYF.

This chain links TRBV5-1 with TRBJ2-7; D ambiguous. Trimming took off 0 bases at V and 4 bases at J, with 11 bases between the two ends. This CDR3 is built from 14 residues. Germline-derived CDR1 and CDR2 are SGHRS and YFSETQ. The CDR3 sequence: CASSLVFENYEQYF. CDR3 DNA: TGCGCCAGCAGCTTGGTATTCGAGAATTACGAGCAGTACTTC.

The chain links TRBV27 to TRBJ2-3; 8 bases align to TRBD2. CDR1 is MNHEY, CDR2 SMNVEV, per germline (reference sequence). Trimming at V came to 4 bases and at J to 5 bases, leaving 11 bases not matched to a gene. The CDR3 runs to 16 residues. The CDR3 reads CASSSQRLAGLDTQYF. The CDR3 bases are TGTGCCAGCAGTTCACAGCGGCTAGCGGGCTTAGATACGCAGTATTTT.

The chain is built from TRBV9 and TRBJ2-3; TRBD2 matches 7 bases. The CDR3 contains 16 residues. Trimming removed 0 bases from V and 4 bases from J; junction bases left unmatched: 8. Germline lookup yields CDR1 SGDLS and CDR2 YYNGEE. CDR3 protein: CASSVGASGGADTQYF. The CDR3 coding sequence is TGTGCCAGCAGCGTAGGGGCCTCGGGGGGTGCAGATACGCAGTATTTT.

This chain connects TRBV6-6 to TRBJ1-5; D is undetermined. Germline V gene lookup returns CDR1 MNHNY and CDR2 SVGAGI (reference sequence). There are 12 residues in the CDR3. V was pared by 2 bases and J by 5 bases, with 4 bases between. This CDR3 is CASSYLDQPQHF. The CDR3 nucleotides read TGTGCCAGCAGTTACCTCGATCAGCCCCAGCATTTT.

The CDR3 DNA follows: TGTGCCTGGAGTGTACGGGGGGCAAAAGAGACCCAGTACTTC. It yields the protein CAWSVRGAKETQYF. The chain couples TRBV30 to TRBJ2-5; possible D gene TRBD2, 7 bases. The CDR3 extends over 14 amino acids. CDR1 and CDR2 from the germline V gene are GTSNPN and SVGIG (reference sequence). The V and J ends lost 0 bases and 3 bases respectively, with 11 bases between them.

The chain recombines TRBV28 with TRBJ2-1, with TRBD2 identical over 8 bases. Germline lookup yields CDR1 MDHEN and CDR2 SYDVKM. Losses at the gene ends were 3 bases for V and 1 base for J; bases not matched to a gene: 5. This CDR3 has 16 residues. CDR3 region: CASSFAGRASYNEQFF. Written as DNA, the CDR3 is TGTGCCAGCAGTTTTGCCGGGAGGGCGTCCTACAATGAGCAGTTCTTC. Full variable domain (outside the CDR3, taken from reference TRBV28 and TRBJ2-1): DVKVTQSSRYLVKRTGEKVFLECVQDMDHENMFWYRQDPGLGLRLIYFSYDVKMKEKGDIPEGYSVSREKKERFSLILESASTNQTSMYLCASSFAGRASYNEQFFGPGTRLTVL.

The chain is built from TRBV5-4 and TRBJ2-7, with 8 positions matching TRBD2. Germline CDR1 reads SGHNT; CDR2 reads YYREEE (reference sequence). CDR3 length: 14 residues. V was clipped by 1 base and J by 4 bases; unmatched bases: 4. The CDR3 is CASSLFGGAYEQYF. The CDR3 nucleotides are TGTGCCAGCAGCTTGTTCGGGGGGGCGTACGAGCAGTACTTC.

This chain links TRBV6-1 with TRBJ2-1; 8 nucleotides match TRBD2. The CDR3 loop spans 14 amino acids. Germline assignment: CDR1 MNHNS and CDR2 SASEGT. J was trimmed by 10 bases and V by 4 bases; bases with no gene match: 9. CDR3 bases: TGTGCCAGCAGTGGATCGGGAGGGCCGCTAGAGCAGTTCTTC. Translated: CASSGSGGPLEQFF.

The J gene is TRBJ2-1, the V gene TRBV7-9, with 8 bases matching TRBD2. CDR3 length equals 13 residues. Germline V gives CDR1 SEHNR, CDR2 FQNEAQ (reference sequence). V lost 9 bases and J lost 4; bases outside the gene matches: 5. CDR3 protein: CASVAGTYNEQFF. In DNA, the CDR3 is TGTGCCAGTGTAGCGGGGACTTACAATGAGCAGTTCTTC.

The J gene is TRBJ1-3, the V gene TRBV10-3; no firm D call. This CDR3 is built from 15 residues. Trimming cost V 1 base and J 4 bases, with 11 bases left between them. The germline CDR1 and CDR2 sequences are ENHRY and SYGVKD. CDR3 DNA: TGTGCCATCAGTGAGTGGGCCGTAGGAGGAAACACCATATATTTT. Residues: CAISEWAVGGNTIYF.

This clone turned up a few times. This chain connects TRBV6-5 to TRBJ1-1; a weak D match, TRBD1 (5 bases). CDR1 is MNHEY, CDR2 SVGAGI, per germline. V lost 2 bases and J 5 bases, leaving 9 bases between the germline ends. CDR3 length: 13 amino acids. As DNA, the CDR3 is TGTGCCAGCAGTTACGGCAGGGCTACTGAAGCTTTCTTT. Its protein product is CASSYGRATEAFF.

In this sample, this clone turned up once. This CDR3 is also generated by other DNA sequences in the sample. The CDR3 reads CASSRSGLNTGELFF. The CDR3, as DNA: TGTGCCAGCAGCCGTAGCGGTCTTAACACCGGGGAGCTGTTTTTT. The chain has TRBV7-3 and TRBJ2-2, with D possibly matching TRBD2 (6 bases). Looked up from germline, CDR1 is SGHTA and CDR2 is FQGTGA. The length of the CDR3 is 15 residues. V was pared by 5 bases and J by 2 bases, with 12 bases between.